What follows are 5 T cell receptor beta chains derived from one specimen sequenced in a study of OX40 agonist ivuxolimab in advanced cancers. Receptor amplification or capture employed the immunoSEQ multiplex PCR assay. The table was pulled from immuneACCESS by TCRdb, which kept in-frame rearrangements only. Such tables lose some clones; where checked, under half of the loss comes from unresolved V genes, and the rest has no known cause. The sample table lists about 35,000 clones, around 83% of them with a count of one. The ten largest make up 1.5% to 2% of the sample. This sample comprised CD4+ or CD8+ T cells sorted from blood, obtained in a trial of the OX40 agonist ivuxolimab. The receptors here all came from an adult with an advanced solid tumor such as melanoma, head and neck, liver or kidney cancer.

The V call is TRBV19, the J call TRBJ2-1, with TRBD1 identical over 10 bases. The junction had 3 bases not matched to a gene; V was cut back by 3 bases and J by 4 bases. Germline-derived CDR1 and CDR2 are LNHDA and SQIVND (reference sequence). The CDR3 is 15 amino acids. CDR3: CASSMGQGIYNEQFF. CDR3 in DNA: TGTGCCAGTAGTATGGGACAGGGGATATACAATGAGCAGTTCTTC.

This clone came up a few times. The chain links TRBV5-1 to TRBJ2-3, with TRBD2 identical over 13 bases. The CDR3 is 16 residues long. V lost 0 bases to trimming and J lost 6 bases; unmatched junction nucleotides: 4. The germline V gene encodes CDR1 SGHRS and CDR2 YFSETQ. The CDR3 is CASSLDGTSGADTQYF. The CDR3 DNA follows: TGCGCCAGCAGCTTGGATGGGACTAGCGGGGCGGATACGCAGTATTTT. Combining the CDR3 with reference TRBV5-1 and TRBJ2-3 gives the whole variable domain KAGVTQTPRYLIKTRGQQVTLSCSPISGHRSVSWYQQTPGQGLQFLFEYFSETQRNKGNFPGRFSGRQFSNSRSEMNVSTLELGDSALYLCASSLDGTSGADTQYFGPGTRLTVL.

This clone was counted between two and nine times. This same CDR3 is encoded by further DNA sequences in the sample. CDR3 bases: TGTGCCAGCAGCTCCTCTGCTACTTCCTACGAGCAGTACTTC. Amino acids: CASSSSATSYEQYF. The chain employs TRBV11-2 and TRBJ2-7, with no clear D. Germline CDR1 reads SGHAT; CDR2 reads FQNNGV. V lost 4 bases to trimming and J lost 1 base, with 11 bases between them. The CDR3 runs 14 residues.

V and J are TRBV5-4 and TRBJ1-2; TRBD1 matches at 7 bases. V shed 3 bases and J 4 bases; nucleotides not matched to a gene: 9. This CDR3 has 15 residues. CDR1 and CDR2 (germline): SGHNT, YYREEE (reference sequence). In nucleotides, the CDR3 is TGTGCCAGCAGCTCGTCAGGGGGACTCAGCTATGGCTACACCTTC. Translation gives CASSSSGGLSYGYTF.

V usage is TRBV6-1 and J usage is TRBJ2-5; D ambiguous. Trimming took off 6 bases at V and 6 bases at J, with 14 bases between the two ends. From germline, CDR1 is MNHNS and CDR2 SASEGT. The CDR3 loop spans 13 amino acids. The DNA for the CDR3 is TGTGCCAGCAGGTTAGATTCTAGTAAGACCCAGTACTTC. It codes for CASRLDSSKTQYF.